This T cell receptor (beta chain) originates from a study of T cells in localized non-small cell lung cancer. Study-level findings and limits: Owing to sequencing of a solitary tumor region, heterogeneity cannot be discounted. Tumor trailed uninvolved adjacent lung in T cell clonality, which peaked there. Prolonged overall survival went with higher T cell density in the blood. Of the top 100 tumor clones, median around 60 were in adjacent lung, some 29 among its top 100.

V was trimmed by 4 bases and J by 5 bases, leaving 15 bases between them. Germline V gene data show CDR1 as SGHNT and CDR2 as YYREEE (reference sequence). The CDR3 totals 14 residues. With respect to this clone: What it binds is unknown.

TCRdb keeps only in-frame clones here, not all; method: immunoSEQ multiplex PCR. The sample holds about 39,000 clones, more than 75% seen once. V gene TRBV5-4 combines with J gene TRBJ2-5; perhaps D is TRBD1 or TRBD2 (5 bases each). The TCR originated in a woman aged 35 to 69 with stage II squamous cell lung carcinoma. The sample consisted of PBMCs, taken before any cancer treatment. The DNA for the CDR3 is TGTGCCAGCAGCCTGAAAGGGACGGGGGAGACCCAGTACTTC. Its translation: CASSLKGTGETQYF.